Reported below is one TCR beta chain. Its antigen is undetermined. The length of the CDR3 is 13 residues. Germline V gene sequence: CDR1 LNHDA, CDR2 SQIVND (reference sequence). V lost 3 bases and J lost 1, with 6 bases in between. The protocol was immunoSEQ multiplex PCR, while the TCRdb copy is restricted to in-frame clones and leaves out a portion. The table has tens of thousands of clones, around 83% seen once. This record belongs to a study of identifying expanded T cells in peripheral blood. Whole-study findings and limits: Differentially abundant clones: 0.95 to 1.5 between replicates, roughly 16 at around 14 days, less than 20 at four.

The TCR sequence derives from a person aged 18-69 years in good health. The chain has TRBV19 and TRBJ2-5, with D unclear. The sequenced sample consisted of blood. DNA of the CDR3: TGTGCCAGTAGTATCCAGGTCCAAGAGACCCAGTACTTC. Translating it yields CASSIQVQETQYF.